This T cell receptor beta chain was captured by sequencing in a study of OX40 agonist ivuxolimab in advanced cancers. About the full investigation: The costimulatory receptor OX40 (CD134) was targeted by ivuxolimab, a fully human IgG2 agonistic monoclonal antibody. Intravenous ivuxolimab was administered to patients every 2 weeks at six dose levels: 0.01, 0.1, 0.3, 1.5, 3 and 10 mg/kg. Of the roughly 54 dose-escalation patients, hepatocellular carcinoma was present in approximately 20, melanoma in around 15, renal cell carcinoma in 9 and head and neck cancer in 9. In the dose-escalation cohort, more than 75% of patients were male, and the mean age was approximately 64 years, with a range of roughly 20 to 79. Prior anti-PD-1, anti-PD-L1 or anti-CTLA-4 therapy was permitted, and 40% to 50% of dose-escalation patients had received checkpoint inhibitors. Partial responses occurred in three dose-escalation patients: two with cutaneous melanoma and one with hepatocellular carcinoma. The purpose of peripheral TCRbeta sequencing was to test whether ivuxolimab changed TCR sequence diversity and led to clonal T-cell expansion. The paper describes the monotherapy dose-escalation part (N of about 47 patients) of the phase I trial of ivuxolimab. General conclusions and limits of the study: Low levels of normalized T-cell clonal expansion were also seen in some nonresponding patients. At doses from 0.1 to 3.0 mg/kg, clonal expansion was seen in both CD4+ and CD8+ blood T cells between baseline and week 6. After ivuxolimab, CD8+ T cells had more expanded clones than CD4+ T cells on average. In the 0.1-3.0 mg/kg groups, partial responders had among the lowest normalized peripheral clonal expansion, particularly in CD8+ T cells. The antigen specificity of the clonally expanded peripheral T cells was not determined.

The CDR3 measures 12 amino acids from cysteine to phenylalanine. The CDR3 DNA has 36 bases and is translated from base 1. CDR1 and CDR2 were assigned from the germline V gene (reference sequence) as GTSNPN and SVGIG. The V and J ends are trimmed by 5 bases and 4 bases, leaving 8 bases between them. Worth noting for this clone: Its antigen is unknown. No base qualities exist here, and no much larger clone lies one base off it.

Patients with autoimmune disease history or receiving systemic immunosuppression were excluded from the trial. Peripheral blood for TCR sequencing was collected from all dose cohorts at baseline, on cycle 4 day 1, and on cycle 7 day 1. The samples were taken from a phase I, first-in-human, multicenter, open-label dose-escalation trial of ivuxolimab. Adults with locally advanced or metastatic head and neck squamous cell, hepatocellular, melanoma or renal cell carcinoma were enrolled in the trial. Before TCR sequencing, CD4+ T cells and CD8+ T cells from peripheral blood were sorted into separate populations. Genomic DNA was isolated from the sorted cells so that the TCRbeta CDR3 region could be sequenced. The immunoSEQ Assay was used for sequencing of TCRbeta CDR3 regions. As stored in TCRdb, this immuneACCESS dataset retains in-frame rearrangements with V and J assigned. A fraction of the clones does not appear; measured against another copy, unresolved V genes explain less than half of the discrepancy, and the remainder lacks a known reason. The sample records about 72,000 clones, 75% to 90% of which are singletons. Of the sample, under 1% falls within the top ten clones.

This sample comprised CD4+ or CD8+ T cells sorted from blood, obtained in a trial of the OX40 agonist ivuxolimab. The rearranged chain carries TRBV30 and TRBJ2-2; the D gene is perhaps TRBD2, from 5 matching bases. This clonotype was obtained from an adult with an advanced solid tumor such as melanoma, head and neck, liver or kidney cancer. The DNA sequence is as follows: TGTGCCTGGGGACGGGGCACCGGGGAGCTGTTTTTT. Its coded protein is CAWGRGTGELFF.